The entry that follows covers one TCR beta chain sequence. Its specificity is not known. The DNA is left out, because the CDR3 cannot be placed on it with certainty; the CDR3 is given as TCRdb lists it. The CDR3 contains 14 residues when both ends are counted. In germline, CDR1 is SGHTA, CDR2 FQGNSA. Each patient came to thyroid surgery without any prior treatment (of any kind). The entry originates in a study of metastatic and nonmetastatic thyroid tumors. Study-level findings and limits: Significantly higher TCR beta diversity was reportedly seen in malignant thyroid tumors than benign nodules, in blood and tumor.

TCRdb re-processed the PCR reads through MiXCR. The sample shows about 25,000 clones, about 20% of them seen only once. This chain uses TRBV7-2 with TRBJ2-7; the D segment call TRBD1 is taken from the table without a DNA check. This TCR came from a male donor with papillary thyroid cancer or a benign thyroid nodule (not recorded which). Some clones in this sample may be carry-over from other donors' samples. Sequencing was performed on blood. CDR3 amino acids: CASSFGHGAYEHYF.